The entry below describes one TCR beta chain. Here immunoSEQ multiplex PCR was the method, and the copy in TCRdb shows in-frame clones only, minus some. This table has roughly 100,000 clones, approximately 86% appearing once. The data were taken from a study of blood T cell repertoires in COVID-19. The CDR3 totals 14 residues. Per germline, CDR1 LNHDA and CDR2 SQIVND (reference sequence). With V trimmed by 5 bases and J by 10 bases, 9 bases remained unmatched. The V and J genes are TRBV19 and TRBJ1-2; TRBD1 matches at 11 bases. The sequenced material came from peripheral blood. The clonotype originates from a man aged 45-60 years with active or convalescent COVID-19. The CDR3 DNA reads as TGTGCCAGTAGTCTCATGGACAGGGGGCACAACTACACCTTC. Its protein is CASSLMDRGHNYTF.